This record covers a single TCR beta chain. The data were obtained in a study of blood T cell repertoires in COVID-19. Study information: COVID-19 samples, acute and convalescent, were from the United States, Italy and Spain. PBMCs, B-cell-depleted T cells, or T cells were the source of the cDNA or gDNA that made up the material.

As handled by the study authors: Estimation of nucleated cell counts relied on the amplification of reference gene primers. Produced via immunoSEQ multiplex PCR; TCRdb's table is partial and in-frame only. From that table come the V and J calls and clone size; the DNA was used to work out D and trimming. The sample includes about 45,000 clones, almost 90% of them seen just once. The V and J ends lost 0 bases and 6 bases respectively, with 21 bases between them. The CDR3 loop spans 17 amino acids. Germline V gene lookup returns CDR1 LGHNA and CDR2 YSLEER. The sample was peripheral blood. The TCR was taken from a human donor in a cohort sampled during active COVID-19. The V call is TRBV4-3, the J call TRBJ2-7; D perhaps matches TRBD2 (7 bases). CDR3 DNA sequence: TGCGCCAGCAGCCAAGATGGGCCGGGAGGACAGCTGCTCGAGCAGTACTTC. Protein sequence: CASSQDGPGGQLLEQYF.